This T cell receptor (beta chain) came from a study of blood T cell repertoires in COVID-19. Study summary: Sites across the United States, Italy and Spain contributed samples from acute and convalescent COVID-19.

In the study's own analysis: Estimation of nucleated cell counts relied on the amplification of reference gene primers. Some clones are missing from TCRdb's copy, which holds only in-frame ones; the method was immunoSEQ multiplex PCR. V, J and clone size reflect that table, while D and trimming were determined from the DNA. The table lists 200,000 to 250,000 clones, roughly 88% of them singletons. Sequenced sample: peripheral blood. This sequence was found in a man younger than 35 with active or convalescent COVID-19.

In DNA form, the CDR3 reads TGTGCCAGCAGTTTATCCCCCCTAGCGGTTTACGAGCAGTACTTC. Encoded protein: CASSLSPLAVYEQYF. This sequence joins TRBV27 and TRBJ2-7; 7 bases are shared with TRBD2. Trimming took 0 bases from V and 4 from J; bases not matched to a gene: 6. This CDR3 has 15 residues. CDR1 MNHEY and CDR2 SMNVEV come from the germline V gene (reference sequence).